The clone carrying this T cell receptor beta chain was seen just once. This specimen belongs to a study of control samples from healthy donors and cancer patients. TCRdb's table, derived via immunoSEQ multiplex PCR, lists solely in-frame clones and lacks some. Here the sample spans about 410,000 clones, 80% to 95% being singletons. From germline, CDR1 is MDHEN and CDR2 SYDVKM. The V gene lost 5 bases and the J gene lost 6 bases, with 26 bases spanning the gap. The CDR3 has 18 residues. The receptor's source is a man aged 35-49 years with head and neck cancer. The sequenced sample consisted of PBMCs. The chain links TRBV28 to TRBJ1-3, with no clear D. The CDR3 nucleotides are TGTGCCAGCAGTATCACGGCGGTCTTTGGGAGGCGGGAAAACACCATATATTTT. Its protein is CASSITAVFGRRENTIYF.